The 24 T cell receptor beta chains in this list originate from one sample, sequenced in a study of identical twins listed by TCRdb under 2016. Libraries were constructed by 5' RACE. The run used an Illumina HiSeq 2000. The public reads were quality trimmed at Q25 with fastp and then assembled into clones with MiXCR by TCRdb, keeping productive beta chains. Under each unique CDR3 protein, matching rows form one entry showing the most common genes and DNA. Present in this sample are around 370,000 distinct CDR3 sequences, 9% of which were seen just once. The ten most abundant clones make up around 8.6% of the sample. Sequenced sample: naive T cells sorted from blood. This specimen's cell subset or site label, per the study, means: cells isolated with a human naive T-cell isolation kit. These receptors all come from a woman in her forties or fifties in good health.

In its sample, this clonotype was seen many times. This chain connects TRBV5-1 to TRBJ2-2; 9 bases are shared with TRBD2. The CDR3 is made up of 15 amino acids. The J segment lost 1 base and the V segment lost 8 bases, leaving 6 bases of the junction unmatched. CDR1 and CDR2 (germline): SGHRS, YFSETQ. CDR3 sequence (DNA): TGCGCCAGTATTAGCGGGAGCCTGAACACCGGGGAGCTGTTTTTT. Translated: CASISGSLNTGELFF. Full variable domain (remainder filled in from reference TRBV5-1 and TRBJ2-2): KAGVTQTPRYLIKTRGQQVTLSCSPISGHRSVSWYQQTPGQGLQFLFEYFSETQRNKGNFPGRFSGRQFSNSRSEMNVSTLELGDSALYLCASISGSLNTGELFFGEGSRLTVL.

The V gene is TRBV19, the J gene TRBJ1-1; TRBD1 might be the D (5 bases). Trimming removed 3 bases from V and 4 bases from J, with 12 bases in between. CDR3 length equals 14 residues. CDR1 is LNHDA and CDR2 is SQIVND in the germline V gene (reference sequence). The chain's CDR3 is CASSIGAGSTEAFF. CDR3 in DNA: TGTGCCAGTAGTATCGGGGCAGGGAGCACTGAAGCTTTCTTT.

This clonotype was detected a few times. The chain uses TRBV20-1 and TRBJ2-2; D may be TRBD2 (5 bases). V dropped 1 base and J dropped 4 bases, with 10 bases sitting between them. This CDR3 region has 14 residues. Germline CDR1 is DFQATT and CDR2 is SNEGSKA (reference sequence). CDR3 protein: CSARATGTTGELFF. Written as DNA, the CDR3 is TGCAGTGCTAGAGCCACGGGAACCACCGGGGAGCTGTTTTTT.

V gene TRBV25-1 combines with J gene TRBJ2-7; no clear D gene. Trimming shortened V by 4 bases and J by 0 bases, and 7 bases separated the two germline ends. Germline V gene data show CDR1 as MGHDK and CDR2 as SYGVNS. The CDR3 totals 13 residues. DNA of the CDR3: TGTGCCAGCAGTGTTACAGACTCCTACGAGCAGTACGTC. Residues: CASSVTDSYEQYV.

This clonotype was seen repeatedly, ten times or more. The V call is TRBV5-1, the J call TRBJ2-1; 10 bases line up with TRBD1. The CDR3 is 15 amino acids. J was trimmed by 6 bases and V by 4 bases; bases with no gene match: 7. CDR1 is SGHRS and CDR2 is YFSETQ in the germline V gene. CDR3 in amino acids: CASSLQDRGLNEQFF. DNA for the CDR3: TGCGCCAGCAGCCTCCAAGACAGGGGGCTCAATGAGCAGTTCTTC. Variable domain in full (rest from reference TRBV5-1 and TRBJ2-1): KAGVTQTPRYLIKTRGQQVTLSCSPISGHRSVSWYQQTPGQGLQFLFEYFSETQRNKGNFPGRFSGRQFSNSRSEMNVSTLELGDSALYLCASSLQDRGLNEQFFGPGTRLTVL.

J is TRBJ2-4 and V is TRBV18; D may match TRBD1 or TRBD2 (5 bases each). This CDR3 has 13 residues. V was pared by 3 bases and J by 5 bases, with 8 bases between. Germline V CDR1 and CDR2: KGHSH, LQKENI. CDR3 in amino acids: CASSPPGQNIQYF. The CDR3 DNA sequence: TGTGCCAGCTCACCTCCGGGGCAAAACATTCAGTACTTC.

This clonotype was seen ten or more times. The chain joins TRBV7-6 to TRBJ2-1; 9 bases line up with TRBD2. CDR3 length: 17 amino acids. Germline CDR1 reads SGHVS; CDR2 reads FNYEAQ. V lost 4 bases, J lost 0 bases, and 7 bases stayed unmatched. The CDR3 region has the DNA TGTGCCAGCAGCTCAGCACTAGCGGGCAGCTCCTACAATGAGCAGTTCTTC. It codes for CASSSALAGSSYNEQFF.

This clonotype was counted many times. The V call is TRBV29-1, the J call TRBJ2-3; maybe TRBD2 (6 bases). This CDR3 region has 19 residues. V was trimmed by 0 bases and J by 0 bases, leaving 22 bases between them. The germline CDR1 and CDR2 sequences are SQVTM and ANQGSEA. Written as DNA, the CDR3 is TGCAGCGTTGAAGATCTTAGGAGGGCTAGGGCTACTAGCACAGATACGCAGTATTTT. Residues: CSVEDLRRARATSTDTQYF.

There are many counts of this clonotype. The CDR3 loop is CASIRSTEAFF. The CDR3 region has the DNA TGTGCCAGCATTAGGAGCACTGAAGCTTTCTTT. The chain joins TRBV25-1 to TRBJ1-1; D unclear. Germline V gene sequence: CDR1 MGHDK, CDR2 SYGVNS. The V and J ends lost 7 bases and 4 bases respectively, with 7 bases between them. CDR3 size: 11 residues.

This sequence joins TRBV20-1 and TRBJ1-1; TRBD1 might be the D (5 bases). Per germline, CDR1 DFQATT and CDR2 SNEGSKA (reference sequence). V lost 0 bases and J lost 2, with 13 bases in between. The CDR3 covers 15 residues. The CDR3 region is CSARDLGRVNTEAFF. The CDR3 DNA reads as TGCAGTGCTAGAGATTTGGGGCGGGTTAACACTGAAGCTTTCTTT.

This sequence joins TRBV5-1 and TRBJ2-5; 7 bases align to TRBD1. The V and J ends lost 3 bases and 1 base, in that order; junction bases with no gene match: 9. Germline-derived CDR1 and CDR2 are SGHRS and YFSETQ. This CDR3 is built from 16 residues. Here the CDR3 reads CASSWNRGDGQETQYF. The DNA of the CDR3 is TGCGCCAGCAGCTGGAACAGGGGAGATGGCCAAGAGACCCAGTACTTC.

This clonotype has a count of ten or more. CDR3 sequence: CASSSRLGEQYF. DNA of the CDR3: TGTGCCAGCTCCTCCCGATTGGGCGAGCAGTACTTC. The V call is TRBV12-3 or TRBV12-4, the J call TRBJ2-7; D not certain. The CDR3 has 12 amino acids. With 8 bases removed from V and 6 bases from J, the gap between germline ends came to 14 bases.

The sample holds many counts of this clonotype. The V gene is TRBV27, the J gene TRBJ2-1, with 8 positions matching TRBD2. This CDR3 is 20 amino acids long. V lost 6 bases to trimming and J lost 0 bases; unmatched junction nucleotides: 19. Per the germline V gene, CDR1 is MNHEY and CDR2 is SMNVEV (reference sequence). CDR3 in DNA: TGTGCCAGCAGAGGAAGTCCGGGACTAGGGTTTACGGGCTCCTACAATGAGCAGTTCTTC. It is translated as CASRGSPGLGFTGSYNEQFF.

This clonotype was counted a few times. The chain carries TRBV11-3 and TRBJ2-7, with 16 bases aligning to TRBD2. Germline V gene sequence: CDR1 SGHNT, CDR2 YENEEA. The CDR3 length is 15 residues. V lost 6 bases and J lost 8; bases outside the gene matches: 7. The chain's CDR3 is CASRNPGLAGGKQYF. CDR3 sequence (DNA): TGTGCCAGCAGGAATCCGGGACTAGCGGGAGGGAAGCAGTACTTC.

This chain connects TRBV6-1 to TRBJ2-3, with D uncertain. CDR1 is MNHNS and CDR2 is SASEGT in the germline V gene. The CDR3 is 16 amino acids. Trimming removed 2 bases at V and 5 bases at J, with 17 bases between. CDR3 nucleotide sequence: TGTGCCAGCAGTGAACATGGAGCGAGCGAAAGAGATACGCAGTATTTT. Translation gives CASSEHGASERDTQYF.

The chain recombines TRBV2 with TRBJ2-3; 7 nucleotides match TRBD2. There are 17 residues in the CDR3. The germline V gene has CDR1 SNHLY and CDR2 FYNNEI. V dropped 7 bases and J dropped 0; count of bases not matched to a gene: 13. The CDR3 loop is CASTLLSRELSTDTQYF. CDR3 DNA: TGTGCCAGCACGTTGCTTTCGCGGGAGTTAAGCACAGATACGCAGTATTTT.

This clonotype was found many times. The chain employs TRBV14 and TRBJ1-3; no clear D. The germline V gene encodes CDR1 SGHDN and CDR2 FVKESK. Trimming took off 4 bases at V and 8 bases at J, with 9 bases between the two ends. The CDR3 is 12 residues long. The CDR3 is CASSPVGHTIYF. DNA for the CDR3: TGTGCCAGCAGCCCCGTCGGGCACACCATATATTTT.

This chain uses TRBV12-3 or TRBV12-4 with TRBJ2-7; 8 bases are a match to TRBD2. CDR3 size: 13 residues. V dropped 8 bases and J dropped 5; count of bases not matched to a gene: 8. The CDR3 loop reads CASSPGLENEQYF. The CDR3 DNA reads as TGTGCCAGCTCTCCGGGACTAGAAAACGAGCAGTACTTC.

The chain joins TRBV3-1 to TRBJ2-3; tentative D call: TRBD1 (5 bases). There are 15 residues in the CDR3. Trimming stripped 4 bases from V and 2 bases from J, with 13 bases between. From germline, CDR1 is LGHDT and CDR2 YNNKEL (reference sequence). The CDR3 is CASSRRQGNTDTQYF. The CDR3 nucleotides are TGTGCCAGCAGCCGACGCCAGGGCAACACAGATACGCAGTATTTT.

This clonotype has only a few counts. The gene calls are TRBV20-1 and TRBJ1-6; TRBD1 matches at 8 bases. CDR3 length equals 15 residues. Germline CDR1 and CDR2: DFQATT and SNEGSKA (reference sequence). V was clipped by 5 bases and J by 0 bases; unmatched bases: 3. CDR3 sequence reads: CSAGTGSSYNSPLHF. CDR3 DNA sequence: TGCAGTGCTGGGACAGGAAGCTCCTATAATTCACCCCTCCACTTT.

This clonotype showed up just a few times. The chain couples TRBV28 to TRBJ2-7, with D perhaps matching TRBD1 (5 bases). Germline CDR1 and CDR2: MDHEN and SYDVKM. Trimming took 7 bases from V and 2 from J, leaving 21 bases between them. CDR3 length: 16 amino acids. In nucleotides, the CDR3 is TGTGCCAGCACCTCCCCAGGGTTTATCCGTCCCTACGAGCAGTACGTC. It translates to CASTSPGFIRPYEQYV.

In its sample, this clonotype was seen a few times. This chain's CDR3 is CASSRQGQNIQYF. The CDR3, as DNA: TGCGCCAGCTCTAGACAGGGTCAAAACATTCAGTACTTC. This chain joins TRBV5-1 and TRBJ2-4; 7 bases agree with TRBD1. V gave up 7 bases and J gave up 5 bases; unmatched junction bases: 6. CDR1 and CDR2 (germline): SGHRS, YFSETQ. The CDR3 length is 13 residues.

Concerning this clonotype: The germline gene is not matched at one end of the junction; a read error may be the cause. The chain uses TRBV7-3 and TRBJ2-5, with 8 bases matching TRBD2. Germline-derived CDR1 and CDR2 are SGHTA and FQGTGA. The CDR3 has 14 residues. The CDR3 DNA reads as TGTGCCAGCAGCGTAACCAGCGGGAGTGAGACCCAGTACTTC. The encoded protein is CASSVTSGSETQYF.

J is TRBJ2-2 and V is TRBV12-5; 8 bases line up with TRBD2. The V segment lost 0 bases and the J segment 6 bases; nucleotides outside the gene matches: 6. Germline CDR1 is LGHNT and CDR2 is FRNRAP. CDR3 length: 16 residues. This CDR3 is CASGLVVTSASGELFF. Here the CDR3 DNA reads TGTGCTAGTGGTTTGGTTGTGACTAGCGCGTCCGGGGAGCTGTTTTTT.